This section outlines one T cell receptor beta chain sequence together with its context. Repertoires were generated with immunoSEQ multiplex PCR, while TCRdb's copy carries only in-frame clones and drops some. The sample records some 110,000 clones, roughly 88% being singletons. These data are taken from a study of blood T cell repertoires in COVID-19. About the study: The cDNA or gDNA used as material had been derived from T cells, B-cell-depleted T cells, or PBMCs.

The sample consisted of peripheral blood. The sequence derives from a woman between 65 and 79 years old with acute or convalescent COVID-19.

The CDR3 DNA reads as TGTGCCAGCAGTGAAGGGGGGCGCGATCAGCCCCAGCATTTT. This translates into CASSEGGRDQPQHF. V is TRBV6-1 and J is TRBJ1-5, with TRBD1 as a possible D gene (6 bases). V shed 1 base and J shed 5 bases, with 9 bases lying between them. This CDR3 is 14 amino acids long. Germline V gives CDR1 MNHNS, CDR2 SASEGT.